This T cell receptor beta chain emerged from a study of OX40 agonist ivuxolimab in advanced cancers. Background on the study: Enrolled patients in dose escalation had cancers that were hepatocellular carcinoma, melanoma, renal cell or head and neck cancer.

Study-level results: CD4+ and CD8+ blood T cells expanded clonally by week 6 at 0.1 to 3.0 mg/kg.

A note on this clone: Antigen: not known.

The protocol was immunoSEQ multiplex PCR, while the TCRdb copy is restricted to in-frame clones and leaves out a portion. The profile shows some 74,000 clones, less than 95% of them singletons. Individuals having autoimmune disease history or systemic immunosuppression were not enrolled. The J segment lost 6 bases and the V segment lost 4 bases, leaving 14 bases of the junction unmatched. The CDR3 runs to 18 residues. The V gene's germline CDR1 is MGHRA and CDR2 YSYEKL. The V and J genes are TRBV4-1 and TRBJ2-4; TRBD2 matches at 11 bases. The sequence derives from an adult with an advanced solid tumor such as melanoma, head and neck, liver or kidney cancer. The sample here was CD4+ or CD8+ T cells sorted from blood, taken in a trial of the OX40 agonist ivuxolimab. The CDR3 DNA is TGCGCCAGCAGCCCCGATAGCGGGGGGGCGACATTAAGAAACATTCAGTACTTC. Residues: CASSPDSGGATLRNIQYF.